One T cell receptor beta chain is described in this entry. TCRdb's copy holds only in-frame clones and misses some; the assay was immunoSEQ multiplex PCR. The table lists under 250,000 clones, 82% of them singletons. The sample belongs to a study of blood T cell repertoires in COVID-19. The length of the CDR3 is 16 residues. V lost 4 bases and J lost 2, with 15 bases in between. CDR1 and CDR2 (germline): SGHVS, FQNEAQ. The sample consisted of peripheral blood. The genes are TRBV7-8 and TRBJ1-5; TRBD1 might be the D (5 bases). The receptor was derived from a woman at least 80 years old with acute or convalescent COVID-19. This chain's CDR3 is CASSSPRDSRNQPQHF. CDR3 in DNA: TGTGCCAGCAGCTCTCCTCGTGACAGCCGCAATCAGCCCCAGCATTTT.